Presented here are 6 T cell receptor beta chains from one specimen sequenced in a study of identical twins. One entry per CDR3 protein, called by TCRdb with MiXCR from the 5' RACE reads. The table records approximately 670,000 distinct CDR3 sequences, 6.1% of them present only once. Sequenced: naive T cells sorted from blood. The receptors come from a man aged 18 to 30 in good health.

This clonotype showed up many times. The rearrangement joins TRBV24-1 to TRBJ2-1; D call uncertain. The V gene lost 1 base and the J gene lost 8 bases, with 5 bases spanning the gap. The CDR3 has 12 amino acids. CDR1 is KGHDR and CDR2 is SFDVKD in the germline V gene. The DNA of the CDR3 is TGTGCCACCAGTGATTTCGTCCATGAGCAGTTCTTC. Translating gives CATSDFVHEQFF.

This clonotype was counted many times. This rearrangement joins TRBV6-2 or TRBV6-3 to TRBJ2-7; maybe TRBD2 (6 bases). Per the germline V gene, CDR1 is MNHEY and CDR2 is SVGEGT. The CDR3 runs 13 residues. V lost 2 bases and J lost 4, with 9 bases in between. CDR3: CASSYMRGYEQYF. CDR3 nucleotide sequence: TGTGCCAGCAGTTACATGCGGGGATACGAGCAGTACTTC.

This clonotype appeared many times. This rearrangement joins TRBV4-1 to TRBJ2-7, with 10 bases identical to TRBD2. This CDR3 region has 15 residues. J gave up 7 bases and V 1 base, and 7 bases lay outside the gene matches. CDR1 is MGHRA and CDR2 is YSYEKL in the germline V gene. The CDR3 DNA reads as TGCGCCAGCAGCCAAGGTCTAGCGGGAGCGGGGGAGCAGTACGTC. Protein sequence: CASSQGLAGAGEQYV.

This rearrangement joins TRBV18 to TRBJ2-2, with D tentatively TRBD2 (6 bases). This CDR3 has 17 amino acids. The V end lost 0 bases, the J end lost 4 bases, and 15 bases lay between the germline ends. CDR1 and CDR2 from the germline V gene are KGHSH and LQKENI. Here the CDR3 reads CASSPPVGTASTGELFF. The CDR3 DNA follows: TGTGCCAGCTCACCACCGGTCGGGACTGCGAGCACCGGGGAGCTGTTTTTT. Full variable domain (outside the CDR3, taken from reference TRBV18 and TRBJ2-2): NAGVMQNPRHLVRRRGQEARLRCSPMKGHSHVYWYRQLPEEGLKFMVYLQKENIIDESGMPKERFSAEFPKEGPSILRIQQVVRGDSAAYFCASSPPVGTASTGELFFGEGSRLTVL.

This clonotype was seen only a few times. The rearrangement joins TRBV5-4 to TRBJ2-3; maybe TRBD1 (5 bases). The CDR3 sequence is 14 residues long. Germline CDR1 is SGHNT and CDR2 is YYREEE (reference sequence). The V end was cut by 6 bases, the J end by 6 bases, with 17 bases between. In nucleotides, the CDR3 is TGTGCCAGCACCTCTGGGGCTGTCGTCGATACGCAGTATTTT. It is translated as CASTSGAVVDTQYF. The whole variable domain, filled in from reference TRBV5-4 and TRBJ2-3, reads ETGVTQSPTHLIKTRGQQVTLRCSSQSGHNTVSWYQQALGQGPQFIFQYYREEENGRGNFPPRFSGLQFPNYSSELNVNALELDDSALYLCASTSGAVVDTQYFGPGTRLTVL.

This clonotype was observed at least ten times. This chain links TRBV30 with TRBJ1-3; D gene ambiguous. Germline CDR1 GTSNPN, CDR2 SVGIG (reference sequence). V was cut by 3 bases and J by 0 bases, with 3 bases left in between. The CDR3 is 12 residues long. The CDR3 nucleotides are TGTGCCTGGAGAGGCTCTGGAAACACCATATATTTT. This gives the protein CAWRGSGNTIYF.